The 9 T cell receptor beta chains below come from one sample, sequenced in a study of early T cells in non-severe SARS-CoV-2 infection. MiXCR, applied by TCRdb to the 5' RACE reads, yields one record per CDR3 protein. Of approximately 70,000 distinct CDR3 sequences detected, about an eighth appear once; the ten largest clones hold over 0.95%. The sequenced sample was whole blood. These receptors were taken from an adult who was a healthcare worker with PCR-confirmed SARS-CoV-2 infection or an uninfected control (not recorded which).

A few counts support this clonotype. The J gene is TRBJ2-7, the V gene TRBV5-1, with D possibly TRBD1 on 5 matching bases. The length of the CDR3 is 14 residues. V lost 6 bases and J 3 bases, leaving 16 bases between the germline ends. Per germline, CDR1 SGHRS and CDR2 YFSETQ. This CDR3 is CASTESTANYEQYF. The CDR3 nucleotides are TGCGCCAGCACCGAATCGACAGCAAACTACGAGCAGTACTTC.

This clonotype showed up many times. The gene calls are TRBV5-6 and TRBJ1-1, with D perhaps TRBD1 (6 bases). Trimming removed 6 bases at V and 1 base at J, with 13 bases between. The CDR3 is 14 residues long. CDR1 SGHDT and CDR2 YYEEEE come from the germline V gene. Written as DNA, the CDR3 is TGTGCCAGCAAATGGGGGGGCAGGAACACTGAAGCTTTCTTT. Its translation is CASKWGGRNTEAFF.

The chain links TRBV29-1 to TRBJ2-6; D ambiguous. Trimming pared 7 bases from V and 0 bases from J, leaving 7 bases between. The CDR3 has 13 residues. The germline CDR1 and CDR2 sequences are SQVTM and ANQGSEA. Written as DNA, the CDR3 is TGCAGCGCTCTTTCCTCTGGGGCCAACGTCCTGACTTTC. Amino acid sequence: CSALSSGANVLTF.

This clonotype was recorded at least ten times. The chain couples TRBV6-2 or TRBV6-3 to TRBJ2-7; the D is unclear. The CDR3 loop spans 12 amino acids. Trimming removed 7 bases at V and 2 bases at J, with 9 bases between. CDR1 and CDR2 from the germline V gene are MNHEY and SVGEGT. This chain's CDR3 is CASNDRAYEQYF. CDR3 nucleotides: TGTGCCAGCAACGACCGGGCCTACGAGCAGTACTTC.

This chain connects TRBV9 to TRBJ2-5; D could derive from TRBD1 or TRBD2 (5 bases each). Per germline, CDR1 SGDLS and CDR2 YYNGEE. V lost 0 bases to trimming and J lost 4 bases, with 13 bases between them. The CDR3 consists of 15 residues. CDR3 nucleotides: TGTGCCAGCAGCGTAGGAGGGGTAGAAGGAGAGACCCAGTACTTC. This encodes CASSVGGVEGETQYF.

The chain is built from TRBV9 and TRBJ2-3; 8 bases are shared with TRBD2. This CDR3 has 12 residues. CDR1 is SGDLS, CDR2 YYNGEE, per germline. V gave up 10 bases and J gave up 4 bases; unmatched junction bases: 5. CDR3 loop: CASRGVADTQYF. CDR3 DNA sequence: TGTGCCTCGCGGGGGGTCGCAGATACGCAGTATTTT.

This clonotype was seen only a few times. The chain is built from TRBV29-1 and TRBJ1-2; 7 bases fit TRBD1. Germline values: CDR1 SQVTM, CDR2 ANQGSEA. This CDR3 is built from 12 residues. The V gene end was trimmed by 6 bases and the J gene end by 2 bases; junction bases not matched to a gene: 3. This CDR3 reads CSVTTGNYGYTF. CDR3 in DNA: TGCAGCGTAACGACAGGGAACTATGGCTACACCTTC. The complete variable domain, with remaining parts taken from reference TRBV29-1 and TRBJ1-2, reads SAVISQKPSRDICQRGTSLTIQCQVDSQVTMMFWYRQQPGQSLTLIATANQGSEATYESGFVIDKFPISRPNLTFSTLTVSNMSPEDSSIYLCSVTTGNYGYTFGSGTRLTVV.

This clonotype was seen more than once but under ten times. The chain combines TRBV29-1 with TRBJ1-1; the match to TRBD1 covers 8 bases. Trimming removed 8 bases from V and 1 base from J; junction bases left unmatched: 9. Germline CDR1 is SQVTM and CDR2 is ANQGSEA. The CDR3 runs 14 residues. DNA for the CDR3: TGCAGCTCAATACCGGGACAGGAGAACACTGAAGCTTTCTTT. The encoded protein is CSSIPGQENTEAFF.

J is TRBJ2-3 and V is TRBV7-9, with D uncertain. The CDR3 runs 17 residues. CDR1 is SEHNR and CDR2 is FQNEAQ in the germline V gene (reference sequence). Trimming removed 4 bases at V and 0 bases at J, with 17 bases between. In nucleotides, the CDR3 is TGTGCCAGCAGCTCAGGACCTCGGATTACTAGCACAGATACGCAGTATTTT. Translated: CASSSGPRITSTDTQYF.